These 8 T cell receptor beta chains originate from one sample sequenced in a study of T-cell memory formation after mild COVID-19. TCRdb recomputed calls from the 5' RACE reads with MiXCR, one row per CDR3 protein. The sample shows 550,000 to 600,000 distinct CDR3 sequences, about 20% of them seen only once. The sample taken for sequencing was PBMCs or a T cell subset sorted from them (not recorded which). The receptors come from an adult woman who had mild COVID-19 (a few samples of this study predate the infection). Cell type and time point are not known.

V usage is TRBV10-3 and J usage is TRBJ2-5; D possibly corresponds to TRBD1 (5 bases). Germline values: CDR1 ENHRY, CDR2 SYGVKD. The CDR3 totals 13 residues. V was cut by 6 bases and J by 3 bases, with 11 bases left in between. As DNA, the CDR3 is TGTGCCATCAGGACAGAATCCAAAGAGACCCAGTACTTC. Amino acids: CAIRTESKETQYF.

The chain uses TRBV7-6 and TRBJ2-1; 7 positions agree with TRBD1. The CDR3 covers 15 residues. Unmatched junction bases numbered 13, after V lost 5 bases and J lost 9 bases. Germline CDR1 and CDR2: SGHVS and FNYEAQ. CDR3 bases: TGTGCCAGCAGCGCGAGACAGGGCAGGAGCTTTGAGCAGTTCTTC. Protein sequence: CASSARQGRSFEQFF.

This clonotype was found a few times. The genes are TRBV24-1 and TRBJ1-2; D uncertain. The germline CDR1 and CDR2 sequences are KGHDR and SFDVKD. CDR3 size: 13 residues. Trimming cost V 4 bases and J 2 bases, with 7 bases left between them. CDR3 nucleotide sequence: TGTGCCACCAGTGAGCAGGCGAACTATGGCTACACCTTC. As protein: CATSEQANYGYTF.

In this sample, this clonotype turned up a few times. The J gene is TRBJ2-7, the V gene TRBV29-1; D may be TRBD1 (6 bases). CDR1 SQVTM and CDR2 ANQGSEA come from the germline V gene. Trimming left V 0 bases short and J 5 bases short, with 14 bases between. CDR3 size: 14 residues. The CDR3: CSVEEEQGDDEQYF. CDR3 DNA sequence: TGCAGCGTTGAAGAGGAACAGGGTGACGACGAGCAGTACTTC.

V and J are TRBV28 and TRBJ2-7; D not resolved. The CDR3 runs 13 residues. Trimming shortened V by 3 bases and J by 2 bases, and 8 bases separated the two germline ends. Germline V gives CDR1 MDHEN, CDR2 SYDVKM. CDR3: CASSFPFTYEQYF. CDR3 nucleotide sequence: TGTGCCAGCAGTTTCCCCTTCACCTACGAGCAGTACTTC.

This clonotype was detected many times. V is TRBV7-2 and J is TRBJ2-1; D possibly uses TRBD1 or TRBD2 (7 bases each). Trimming left V 5 bases short and J 6 bases short, with 20 bases between. Germline V lookup: CDR1 SGHTA, CDR2 FQGNSA. The CDR3 is made up of 16 amino acids. The CDR3 DNA sequence: TGTGCCAGCAGCCCGGCGGACAGGCCGGGAGGCAATGAGCAGTTCTTC. It encodes CASSPADRPGGNEQFF. Full variable domain (missing parts from reference TRBV7-2 and TRBJ2-1): GAGVSQSPSNKVTEKGKDVELRCDPISGHTALYWYRQSLGQGLEFLIYFQGNSAPDKSGLPSDRFSAERTGGSVSTLTIQRTQQEDSAVYLCASSPADRPGGNEQFFGPGTRLTVL.

Here the CDR3 DNA reads TGCAGCGCAGGATCGAGAGACACTGAAGCTTTCTTT. It yields the protein CSAGSRDTEAFF. This chain uses TRBV29-1 with TRBJ1-1; D unresolved. The CDR3 is made up of 12 amino acids. Trimming took off 7 bases at V and 3 bases at J, with 12 bases between the two ends. Germline V gene lookup returns CDR1 SQVTM and CDR2 ANQGSEA. Filled out from reference TRBV29-1 and TRBJ1-1, the complete variable domain reads SAVISQKPSRDICQRGTSLTIQCQVDSQVTMMFWYRQQPGQSLTLIATANQGSEATYESGFVIDKFPISRPNLTFSTLTVSNMSPEDSSIYLCSAGSRDTEAFFGQGTRLTVV.

There are a few counts of this clonotype. The genes are TRBV5-1 and TRBJ2-5; 9 nucleotides line up with TRBD2. V lost 0 bases, J lost 3 bases, and 6 bases stayed unmatched. Germline loops: CDR1 SGHRS, CDR2 YFSETQ. This CDR3 contains 16 residues. The CDR3 DNA follows: TGCGCCAGCAGCTTGGCGACTAGCGGAGGGGAAGAGACCCAGTACTTC. As protein: CASSLATSGGEETQYF.